The 29 T cell receptor beta chains listed next were all sequenced from one sample in a study of T cell responses to AZD1222 COVID-19 vaccine. Produced via immunoSEQ multiplex PCR; TCRdb's table is partial and in-frame only. This sample has about 220,000 clones, with 85% to 95% found just once. This material consisted of peripheral blood, taken on day 0 of MenACWY control vaccination. Receptors originate from an adult in good health.

The rearrangement links TRBV5-4 to TRBJ1-1, with 11 nucleotides matching TRBD1. V lost 4 bases to trimming and J lost 1 base; unmatched junction nucleotides: 6. This CDR3 has 16 residues. Germline lookup yields CDR1 SGHNT and CDR2 YYREEE (reference sequence). CDR3 DNA sequence: TGTGCCAGCAGCCACAGGACAGGGGGCCCGAACACTGAAGCTTTCTTT. Its translation: CASSHRTGGPNTEAFF.

The chain couples TRBV5-6 to TRBJ1-1; no clear D. V was cut by 6 bases and J by 4 bases, with 16 bases left in between. CDR1 is SGHDT, CDR2 YYEEEE, per germline. This CDR3 has 14 residues. The CDR3 here is CASKSPKDSTEAFF. The CDR3 nucleotides read TGTGCCAGCAAGTCCCCGAAGGATAGCACTGAAGCTTTCTTT.

The chain couples TRBV3-1 (or the pseudogene TRBV3-2) to TRBJ2-7; D may be TRBD2 (5 bases). The CDR3 covers 13 residues. Germline V lookup: CDR1 LGHDT, CDR2 YNNKEL (reference sequence). V lost 7 bases and J lost 8, with 18 bases in between. The CDR3 loop is CASIPSGGRKQYF. CDR3 DNA sequence: TGTGCCAGCATCCCAAGCGGTGGTCGGAAGCAGTACTTC.

V is TRBV10-3 and J is TRBJ1-5; 10 nucleotides match TRBD1. The CDR3 is 16 amino acids. V lost 11 bases to trimming and J lost 7 bases; unmatched junction nucleotides: 17. Germline V gene data show CDR1 as ENHRY and CDR2 as SYGVKD. The CDR3 loop reads CACSGGTGVNLQPQHF. As DNA, the CDR3 is TGTGCCTGCTCCGGCGGGACAGGGGTGAACCTCCAGCCCCAGCATTTT.

This chain connects TRBV7-9 to TRBJ2-3; 7 positions match TRBD2. Germline CDR1 reads SEHNR; CDR2 reads FQNEAQ (reference sequence). V shed 0 bases and J 2 bases; nucleotides not matched to a gene: 5. CDR3 size: 16 residues. The CDR3: CASSLAFGGSTDTQYF. CDR3 sequence (DNA): TGTGCCAGCAGCTTAGCATTCGGGGGGTCCACAGATACGCAGTATTTT. Drawing the rest from reference TRBV7-9 and TRBJ2-3, the complete variable domain is DTGVSQNPRHKITKRGQNVTFRCDPISEHNRLYWYRQTLGQGPEFLTYFQNEAQLEKSRLLSDRFSAERPKGSFSTLEIQRTEQGDSAMYLCASSLAFGGSTDTQYFGPGTRLTVL.

This chain uses TRBV7-2 with TRBJ2-1, with 8 bases aligning to TRBD1. CDR1 is SGHTA and CDR2 is FQGNSA in the germline V gene. V was clipped by 5 bases and J by 5 bases; unmatched bases: 8. The CDR3 contains 15 residues. CDR3 DNA sequence: TGTGCCAGCAGCCCCCAAGGACAGGGTGACAATGAGCAGTTCTTC. Its translation: CASSPQGQGDNEQFF.

V is TRBV27 and J is TRBJ2-3; D unresolved. Trimming took 8 bases from V and 5 from J, leaving 8 bases between them. Germline V lookup: CDR1 MNHEY, CDR2 SMNVEV (reference sequence). CDR3 length equals 11 residues. The CDR3 region is CASALGDTQYF. The CDR3 DNA reads as TGTGCCAGCGCCCTGGGAGATACGCAGTATTTT.

This chain links TRBV28 with TRBJ1-2; 9 nucleotides align to TRBD1. Trimming took 6 bases from V and 7 from J; bases not matched to a gene: 3. Germline V gene lookup returns CDR1 MDHEN and CDR2 SYDVKM. This CDR3 has 12 residues. The CDR3 here is CASSPQGAGYTF. For the CDR3, the DNA is TGTGCCAGCAGCCCACAGGGGGCTGGCTACACCTTC.

The V gene is TRBV5-1, the J gene TRBJ1-4; D is uncertain. The V end lost 0 bases, the J end lost 0 bases, and 12 bases lay between the germline ends. Germline-derived CDR1 and CDR2 are SGHRS and YFSETQ. This CDR3 region has 17 residues. CDR3 nucleotide sequence: TGCGCCAGCAGCTTGGTCCCTGTCGGCGCAACTAATGAAAAACTGTTTTTT. It is translated as CASSLVPVGATNEKLFF.

The chain combines TRBV12-3 or TRBV12-4 with TRBJ1-5; D is unclear. This CDR3 is 12 amino acids long. Trimming removed 2 bases at V and 4 bases at J, with 3 bases between. CDR3 residues: CASSLLNQPQHF. In DNA form, the CDR3 reads TGTGCCAGCAGTTTACTGAATCAGCCCCAGCATTTT.

This rearrangement joins TRBV2 to TRBJ1-2, with a weak D call TRBD1 (6 bases). V was cut by 6 bases and J by 0 bases, with 8 bases left in between. Germline V gene data show CDR1 as SNHLY and CDR2 as FYNNEI. The CDR3 totals 13 residues. CDR3 DNA sequence: TGTGCCAGCAGCGGGACACCTAACTATGGCTACACCTTC. Residues: CASSGTPNYGYTF. Complete variable domain (other parts from reference TRBV2 and TRBJ1-2): EPEVTQTPSHQVTQMGQEVILRCVPISNHLYFYWYRQILGQKVEFLVSFYNNEISEKSEIFDDQFSVERPDGSNFTLKIRSTKLEDSAMYFCASSGTPNYGYTFGSGTRLTVV.

The J gene is TRBJ1-5, the V gene TRBV7-2; 10 nucleotides align to TRBD1. This CDR3 is 16 amino acids long. The J segment lost 4 bases and the V segment lost 5 bases, leaving 8 bases of the junction unmatched. Germline loops: CDR1 SGHTA, CDR2 FQGNSA. The CDR3 here is CASSEWTGGTNQPQHF. CDR3 in DNA: TGTGCCAGCAGCGAGTGGACAGGGGGTACAAATCAGCCCCAGCATTTT. The whole variable domain, filled in from reference TRBV7-2 and TRBJ1-5, reads GAGVSQSPSNKVTEKGKDVELRCDPISGHTALYWYRQSLGQGLEFLIYFQGNSAPDKSGLPSDRFSAERTGGSVSTLTIQRTQQEDSAVYLCASSEWTGGTNQPQHFGDGTRLSIL.

The rearrangement links TRBV14 to TRBJ2-3; D not certain. The germline V gene encodes CDR1 SGHDN and CDR2 FVKESK. CDR3 length: 13 amino acids. Deletions cut 4 bases from V and 0 bases from J, with 5 bases between. The CDR3 DNA reads TGTGCCAGCAGCCGACTTAGCACAGATACGCAGTATTTT. It encodes CASSRLSTDTQYF.

The chain uses TRBV28 and TRBJ1-5; no reliable D call. The CDR3 has 12 residues. Germline values: CDR1 MDHEN, CDR2 SYDVKM. Trimming cost V 5 bases and J 5 bases, with 7 bases left between them. The CDR3 here is CASSGLYQPQHF. CDR3 DNA sequence: TGTGCCAGCAGTGGACTATATCAGCCCCAGCATTTT.

V is TRBV7-6 and J is TRBJ1-2; a possible D gene is TRBD1 (5 bases). The V gene lost 5 bases and the J gene lost 1 base, with 14 bases spanning the gap. CDR1 is SGHVS and CDR2 is FNYEAQ in the germline V gene. This CDR3 contains 15 residues. CDR3: CASSPGGDGNYGYTF. DNA of the CDR3: TGTGCCAGCAGCCCCGGGGGGGACGGTAACTATGGCTACACCTTC.

This clone came up once. The chain is built from TRBV3-1 (or the pseudogene TRBV3-2) and TRBJ1-1; TRBD1 matches at 7 bases. The length of the CDR3 is 15 residues. After removal of 4 bases from V and 4 bases from J, the junction contained 9 bases not matched to a gene. Germline CDR1 and CDR2: LGHDT and YNNKEL (reference sequence). CDR3 in amino acids: CASSPTAGGGTEAFF. The CDR3 bases are TGTGCCAGCAGCCCGACGGCAGGGGGAGGCACTGAAGCTTTCTTT.

The rearrangement joins TRBV7-5 to TRBJ1-2; the table's D call, TRBD1, has no DNA check behind it. TRBV7-5 is an annotated pseudogene. The CDR3 totals 15 residues. CDR3 DNA sequence: TGTGCCAGAAGCTTAGTTAGGACAGGGGGACATGGCTACACCTTC. Translated: CARSLVRTGGHGYTF.

As regards this clone: This sample also contains other DNA sequences that code for the same CDR3. The chain links TRBV5-1 to TRBJ1-5; D uncertain. There are 15 residues in the CDR3. Trimming left V 1 base short and J 0 bases short, with 8 bases between. Germline V CDR1 and CDR2: SGHRS, YFSETQ. This CDR3 reads CASSLLGFSNQPQHF. The CDR3 DNA reads as TGCGCCAGCAGCTTGCTAGGTTTTAGCAATCAGCCCCAGCATTTT.

DNA for the CDR3: TGCGCCAGCAGTACAAAGACCGGGGAGCTGTTTTTT. Amino acid sequence: CASSTKTGELFF. V usage is TRBV10-1 and J usage is TRBJ2-2; no clear D. Germline CDR1 and CDR2: WNHNN and SYGVQD (reference sequence). V lost 5 bases and J lost 5, with 6 bases in between. The CDR3 is 12 amino acids.

This clone was recorded once. This sequence joins TRBV6-5 and TRBJ1-2; D might be TRBD1 (5 bases). V shed 4 bases and J shed 7 bases, with 19 bases lying between them. The CDR3 is 15 residues long. Per the germline V gene, CDR1 is MNHEY and CDR2 is SVGAGI. The CDR3, as DNA: TGTGCCAGCAGTTCGAACCCGGGCAGGGAGCCTGGCTACACCTTC. Amino acids: CASSSNPGREPGYTF.

This chain connects TRBV19 to TRBJ2-7; D gene uncertain. V was shortened by 9 bases and J by 3 bases, with 15 bases between the two germline ends. This CDR3 has 13 amino acids. In germline, CDR1 is LNHDA, CDR2 SQIVND (reference sequence). The CDR3 DNA reads TGTGCCAGGTTCCGGGTCCCACTCTACGAGCAGTACTTC. It encodes CARFRVPLYEQYF.

This clone was recorded only once. The rearrangement links TRBV15 to TRBJ2-1; TRBD2 aligns across 8 bases. With V trimmed by 0 bases and J by 7 bases, 5 bases remained unmatched. CDR3 size: 15 residues. Looked up from germline, CDR1 is LNHNV and CDR2 is YYDKDF (reference sequence). The CDR3 reads CATSRDRGGRNEQFF. The CDR3 coding sequence is TGTGCCACCAGCAGAGACAGGGGCGGGAGGAATGAGCAGTTCTTC.

J is TRBJ2-2 and V is TRBV6-4, with D possibly TRBD1 on 5 matching bases. V was cut by 3 bases and J by 7 bases, with 27 bases left in between. The CDR3 has 19 residues. CDR1 and CDR2 from the germline V gene are MRHNA and SNTAGT. CDR3 region: CASSEVSVLGAEGGGELFF. CDR3 coding DNA: TGTGCCAGCAGTGAAGTATCAGTCTTAGGGGCCGAAGGTGGCGGGGAGCTGTTTTTT.

The chain recombines TRBV6-6 with TRBJ1-4, with 7 bases aligning to TRBD1. The germline V gene encodes CDR1 MNHNY and CDR2 SVGAGI (reference sequence). V was pared by 5 bases and J by 7 bases, with 10 bases of the junction left unmatched. The CDR3 has 15 amino acids. The CDR3 DNA reads TGTGCCAGCAGTCCCCCCGGGACAGTCTCTGAAAAACTGTTTTTT. This translates into CASSPPGTVSEKLFF.

J is TRBJ1-1 and V is TRBV2; D gene uncertain. This CDR3 contains 13 residues. Germline-derived CDR1 and CDR2 are SNHLY and FYNNEI. The ends were cut back, 8 bases at V and 6 bases at J, with 16 bases in the middle. The CDR3 loop reads CASLNNGRAEAFF. The CDR3 region has the DNA TGTGCCAGCTTGAATAATGGGCGCGCTGAAGCTTTCTTT.

Details on this clone: Other DNA sequences in this sample translate to the same CDR3. The V and J genes are TRBV29-1 and TRBJ1-3, with D perhaps matching TRBD1 (5 bases). The CDR3 length is 13 residues. CDR1 and CDR2 (germline): SQVTM, ANQGSEA. V lost 2 bases and J 4 bases, leaving 9 bases between the germline ends. The CDR3 region has the DNA TGCAGCGTTGAAAAGGGGACGGGAAACACCATATATTTT. This gives the protein CSVEKGTGNTIYF.

This clone was observed once. The chain links TRBV2 to TRBJ1-5, with D unclear. Trimming took off 2 bases at V and 2 bases at J, with 7 bases between the two ends. The CDR3 length is 14 residues. Germline V gene data show CDR1 as SNHLY and CDR2 as FYNNEI. The CDR3 reads CASSEMSGNQPQHF. The CDR3 bases are TGTGCCAGCAGTGAAATGTCTGGCAATCAGCCCCAGCATTTT.

The V call is TRBV10-3, the J call TRBJ1-2, with a tentative D call TRBD1 (6 bases). The CDR3 has 13 residues. The ends were cut back, 3 bases at V and 7 bases at J, with 12 bases in the middle. Germline assignment: CDR1 ENHRY and CDR2 SYGVKD. The CDR3 nucleotides read TGTGCCATCAGTGAACGACAGGCGGCTGGCTACACCTTC. Protein: CAISERQAAGYTF.

This clone came up once. The genes are TRBV7-2 and TRBJ2-1; D is perhaps TRBD1 (5 bases). The CDR3 has 17 residues. The germline V and J ends were trimmed by 2 bases and 1 base, with 15 bases remaining between them. Germline CDR1 SGHTA, CDR2 FQGNSA. CDR3 sequence reads: CASSLRAGSGSYNEQFF. As DNA, the CDR3 is TGTGCCAGCAGCTTACGGGCAGGGTCAGGGTCCTACAATGAGCAGTTCTTC.